Sequencing of this T cell receptor beta chain was carried out in a study of human T cells and chemical hapten exposure. Background on the study: Readings were taken at 6 days from patch tests that had applied 0.01% DPC to the upper back. Overall study findings and caveats: Expanded TCR counts at PT1 were positively correlated with the patch test score. Given that the donors had alopecia, their immune response may differ from that seen in healthy people.

Germline V gives CDR1 SGHRS, CDR2 YFSETQ. The length of the CDR3 is 11 amino acids, counting both ends. A word on this clonotype: Its specificity is not known. The CDR3 end shows no conserved phenylalanine or tryptophan, and so a read error is likely. No DNA is shown, since the ends of the CDR3 on it are uncertain; the CDR3 is the one TCRdb lists.

TCRdb analysed the RACE reads with MiXCR anew, one entry per CDR3 protein. Of some 180,000 distinct CDR3 sequences listed, about 22% are singletons. Described time point: patch test 1, 2 weeks after DPC sensitization. Described treatment: therapeutic diphenylcyclopropenone sensitization with weekly scalp DPC. Here the sequenced sample was whole blood, taken in connection with sensitization to the hapten diphenylcyclopropenone (DPC). This TCR came from a woman aged 50 to 65 with alopecia areata. Some clones in this sample may be carry-over from other donors' samples. V and J are TRBV5-1 and TRBJ2-7; TRBD1 is the table's D call, not checked against the DNA. The CDR3 here is CASSIRQGAGG.